Following are 5 T cell receptor beta chains from one sample sequenced in a study of blood T cell repertoires in COVID-19. Generated by immunoSEQ multiplex PCR, the TCRdb table keeps only in-frame clones and is missing some. The sample contains more than 110,000 clones, more than 85% of which appear only once. The sequenced sample consisted of peripheral blood. These receptors originate from a man aged 60-69 years with active or convalescent COVID-19.

This chain connects TRBV4-3 to TRBJ2-2; 10 nucleotides line up with TRBD1. The CDR3 covers 15 residues. Germline V gene data show CDR1 as LGHNA and CDR2 as YSLEER. Unmatched junction bases numbered 5, after V lost 4 bases and J lost 6 bases. The CDR3 reads CASSRTGGRAGELFF. DNA of the CDR3: TGCGCCAGCAGCCGGACAGGGGGTCGGGCCGGGGAGCTGTTTTTT.

The rearrangement joins TRBV24-1 to TRBJ2-3, with 8 bases aligning to TRBD1. The CDR3 length is 16 residues. Germline V CDR1 and CDR2: KGHDR, SFDVKD. With V trimmed by 0 bases and J by 3 bases, 4 bases remained unmatched. The CDR3 coding sequence is TGTGCCACCAGTGATTTGGCCAGGGGGCCGACAGATACGCAGTATTTT. This gives the protein CATSDLARGPTDTQYF.

The chain is built from TRBV6-5 and TRBJ1-2; TRBD1 aligns across 7 bases. Germline CDR1 is MNHEY and CDR2 is SVGAGI. Trimming took 7 bases from V and 0 from J; bases not matched to a gene: 5. The CDR3 totals 14 residues. The CDR3 is CASKRQGANYGYTF. The CDR3 DNA reads TGTGCCAGCAAGCGACAGGGAGCTAACTATGGCTACACCTTC.

The chain employs TRBV7-9 and TRBJ2-5, with D tentatively TRBD2 (5 bases). CDR1 and CDR2 from the germline V gene are SEHNR and FQNEAQ (reference sequence). V was cut by 5 bases and J by 1 base, with 11 bases left in between. CDR3 length equals 14 residues. This CDR3 is CASSRGTSQETQYF. The CDR3 nucleotides read TGTGCCAGCAGCCGGGGTACAAGCCAAGAGACCCAGTACTTC. Combining the CDR3 with reference TRBV7-9 and TRBJ2-5 gives the whole variable domain DTGVSQNPRHKITKRGQNVTFRCDPISEHNRLYWYRQTLGQGPEFLTYFQNEAQLEKSRLLSDRFSAERPKGSFSTLEIQRTEQGDSAMYLCASSRGTSQETQYFGPGTRLLVL.

This rearrangement joins TRBV3-1 (or the pseudogene TRBV3-2) to TRBJ1-2; D is possibly TRBD1 (6 bases). This CDR3 is built from 14 residues. Germline assignment: CDR1 LGHDT and CDR2 YNNKEL (reference sequence). Between the trimmed V and J ends, which lost 1 base and 4 bases, there was a span of 10 bases. CDR3 in amino acids: CASSQGQAAYGYTF. CDR3 nucleotides: TGTGCCAGCAGCCAAGGACAGGCAGCCTATGGCTACACCTTC.